The T cell receptor beta chain described here comes from a study of breast tumors, draining lymph nodes, adjacent tissues. Study findings and constraints: Tumor T cell lymph node origin was a supported hypothesis, not proven. Tumor and nontumor repertoires were significantly more similar in luminal-like than in basal-like breast cancer. Tumor TCR diversity was below lymph nodes but above nontumor tissue. The data were judged consistent with most tumor T cells coming from lymph node and expanding in tumor.

Samples came from axillary lymph nodes draining the breast cancer. This clonotype was detected many times. The antigen remains unidentified. TCRdb itself ran the multiplex PCR reads through MiXCR, one entry per CDR3 protein. This sample carries approximately 89,000 distinct CDR3 sequences, approximately 29% of them seen once, and the ten largest clones take over 8%. Trimming took 5 bases from V and 1 from J; bases not matched to a gene: 5. The germline gives CDR1 SGHTA, CDR2 FQGNSA. The CDR3 runs 15 residues. The sequence derives from a female donor with breast cancer. Some clones in this sample may be carry-over from other donors' samples. Sequencing was carried out using axillary lymph node tissue. V usage is TRBV7-2 and J usage is TRBJ2-5, with 9 bases aligning to TRBD1. This CDR3 is CASSRDRAFQETQYF. Written as DNA, the CDR3 is TGTGCCAGCAGCCGGGACAGGGCTTTCCAAGAGACCCAGTACTTC.